The source of this T cell receptor (beta chain) is a study of cytomegalovirus exposure and HLA in healthy donors. Study-wide results and caveats: An analysis was carried out at a later point. It showed that HLA-associated TCR beta chains were more clonally expanded than equally common non-associated chains. The study recorded 160 or so TCR beta chains that were cytomegalovirus-associated.

A multiplex PCR was run with 60 Vbeta primers and 13 Jbeta primers. Here immunoSEQ multiplex PCR was the method, and the copy in TCRdb shows in-frame clones only, minus some. The data hold about 160,000 clones, with 84% observed a single time. The CDR3 extends over 12 amino acids. Germline CDR1 reads WSHSY; CDR2 reads SAAADI. V lost 0 bases and J 10 bases, leaving 6 bases between the germline ends. A few counts support this clone. What it binds is unknown. The sample consisted of PBMCs. V and J are TRBV10-2 and TRBJ1-4; no reliable D call. The TCR sequence derives from a man aged 45-65 years in good health and CMV-seropositive. In DNA form, the CDR3 reads TGCGCCAGCAGTGAGTCTCGGGGAAAACTGTTTTTT. This gives the protein CASSESRGKLFF.